This T cell receptor beta chain was sequenced in a study of blood T cell repertoires in COVID-19. The repertoire was sequenced with immunoSEQ multiplex PCR; TCRdb's copy has only in-frame clones and lacks some. The profile covers 20,000 to 25,000 clones, with approximately 73% appearing a single time and about 20% taken by the ten largest. The sequencing input was peripheral blood. The source of this sequence is a human donor in a cohort sampled during active or convalescent COVID-19.

CDR3 nucleotides: TGTGCCAGTAGATCGGGCGGACTAGCTAACTATGGCTACACCTTC. It yields the protein CASRSGGLANYGYTF. The J gene is TRBJ1-2, the V gene TRBV19; D gene ambiguous. V lost 6 bases and J 0 bases, leaving 14 bases between the germline ends. Looked up from germline, CDR1 is LNHDA and CDR2 is SQIVND (reference sequence). The CDR3 runs to 15 residues.